What follows are 14 T cell receptor beta chains derived from one specimen sequenced in a study of OX40 agonist ivuxolimab in advanced cancers. Sequenced by immunoSEQ multiplex PCR; TCRdb stores in-frame clones only, minus some. The sample has approximately 80,000 clones; over 75% are singletons. This specimen was CD4+ or CD8+ T cells sorted from blood, taken in a trial of the OX40 agonist ivuxolimab. The receptors were sampled from an adult with an advanced solid tumor such as melanoma, head and neck, liver or kidney cancer.

The gene calls are TRBV5-4 and TRBJ2-1, with D possibly being TRBD2 (6 bases). Germline CDR1 and CDR2: SGHNT and YYREEE (reference sequence). V was trimmed by 4 bases and J by 9 bases, leaving 17 bases between them. This CDR3 has 14 amino acids. The CDR3 nucleotides are TGTGCCAGCAGCAGATCTAGCGAGGTGGGTGAGCAGTTCTTC. Encoded protein: CASSRSSEVGEQFF.

This clone came up a few times. The rearrangement joins TRBV5-5 to TRBJ1-2; D remains ambiguous. Germline V gives CDR1 SGHKS, CDR2 YYEKEE (reference sequence). This CDR3 has 11 amino acids. Deletions cut 4 bases from V and 2 bases from J, with 3 bases between. CDR3 residues: CASSLNYGYTF. The CDR3 nucleotides are TGTGCCAGCAGCCTGAACTATGGCTACACCTTC.

This rearrangement joins TRBV9 to TRBJ2-7; 11 bases match TRBD1. Germline V gene data show CDR1 as SGDLS and CDR2 as YYNGEE. The CDR3 consists of 15 residues. V dropped 2 bases and J dropped 4; count of bases not matched to a gene: 5. The CDR3 sequence is CASSVRGQGGYEQYF. The CDR3 DNA reads as TGTGCCAGCAGCGTGCGGGGACAGGGGGGGTACGAGCAGTACTTC.

V usage is TRBV21-1 and J usage is TRBJ2-1; the table's D gene call, TRBD1, was not cross checked with the DNA. TRBV21-1 represents a pseudogene. The CDR3 loop spans 15 amino acids. CDR3 loop: CASSEPLDRCHEQFF. The DNA for the CDR3 is TGTGCCAGCAGCGAACCCCTCGACAGGTGCCATGAGCAGTTCTTC.

The chain combines TRBV4-1 with TRBJ2-1, with D possibly TRBD2 on 6 matching bases. Trimming removed 3 bases from V and 6 bases from J, with 15 bases in between. The CDR3 is 15 amino acids. Germline CDR1 is MGHRA and CDR2 is YSYEKL. CDR3 in DNA: TGCGCCAGCAGCCACCCCGACCGGGACTTCAATGAGCAGTTCTTC. Its protein product is CASSHPDRDFNEQFF.

V is TRBV27 and J is TRBJ2-2; D call uncertain. Trimming cost V 6 bases and J 7 bases, with 12 bases left between them. The CDR3 is 13 amino acids. Germline V lookup: CDR1 MNHEY, CDR2 SMNVEV (reference sequence). The CDR3 protein is CASRPPLDGELFF. CDR3 coding DNA: TGTGCCAGCAGGCCACCCCTAGACGGGGAGCTGTTTTTT.

The J gene is TRBJ1-2, the V gene TRBV5-4, with D possibly matching TRBD1 (5 bases). V was pared by 4 bases and J by 6 bases, with 19 bases between. CDR1 is SGHNT, CDR2 YYREEE, per germline (reference sequence). The CDR3 runs to 15 residues. CDR3 amino acids: CASSPNWARGDGYTF. CDR3 coding DNA: TGTGCCAGCAGCCCCAACTGGGCCCGGGGGGATGGCTACACCTTC.

V and J are TRBV10-3 and TRBJ2-7, with D maybe TRBD2 (6 bases). The CDR3 is 16 amino acids. V gave up 0 bases and J gave up 0 bases, with 12 bases separating them. Per the germline V gene, CDR1 is ENHRY and CDR2 is SYGVKD. The CDR3 bases are TGTGCCATCAGTGAGTCTGGAAGGACTACCTCCTACGAGCAGTACTTC. Protein sequence: CAISESGRTTSYEQYF.

V usage is TRBV6-6 and J usage is TRBJ2-7, with D possibly TRBD2 on 6 matching bases. Trimming stripped 6 bases from V and 6 bases from J, with 12 bases between. In germline, CDR1 is MNHNY, CDR2 SVGAGI (reference sequence). The CDR3 loop spans 12 amino acids. For the CDR3, the DNA is TGTGCCAGCAGCAGGAGGGAGAGCGAGCAGTACTTC. Amino acids: CASSRRESEQYF.

This sequence joins TRBV5-5 and TRBJ1-1; D unclear. The germline V gene has CDR1 SGHKS and CDR2 YYEKEE (reference sequence). The CDR3 covers 12 residues. With 3 bases removed from V and 3 bases from J, the gap between germline ends came to 6 bases. The CDR3 protein is CASSSGYTEAFF. The CDR3 bases are TGTGCCAGCAGCTCGGGGTACACTGAAGCTTTCTTT.

The chain is built from TRBV10-2 and TRBJ2-1, with D tentatively TRBD1 or TRBD2 (5 bases each). Germline values: CDR1 WSHSY, CDR2 SAAADI. CDR3 length: 13 amino acids. Trimming took 4 bases from V and 4 from J, leaving 8 bases between them. The DNA for the CDR3 is TGCGCCAGCAGTGCCGGGGCATACAATGAGCAGTTCTTC. It codes for CASSAGAYNEQFF.

The chain links TRBV19 to TRBJ2-2, with a weak D call TRBD1 (5 bases). Germline V CDR1 and CDR2: LNHDA, SQIVND (reference sequence). The CDR3 length is 15 residues. V was pared by 3 bases and J by 5 bases, with 13 bases between. The CDR3 DNA reads TGTGCCAGTAGTATGCGTTGGCAGGGTACCGGGGAGCTGTTTTTT. Translated: CASSMRWQGTGELFF.

This chain's CDR3 is CASSLHRGKTWFGNQPQHF. The CDR3 coding sequence is TGTGCCAGCAGCTTACACAGGGGGAAGACGTGGTTCGGCAATCAGCCCCAGCATTTT. The rearrangement joins TRBV7-8 to TRBJ1-5; TRBD1 aligns across 8 bases. CDR1 and CDR2 from the germline V gene are SGHVS and FQNEAQ. Trimming at V came to 2 bases and at J to 2 bases, leaving 14 bases not matched to a gene. The CDR3 length is 19 residues.

This chain links TRBV5-6 with TRBJ2-5, with 10 nucleotides matching TRBD1. Trimming took 2 bases from V and 4 from J; bases not matched to a gene: 2. CDR1 and CDR2 (germline): SGHDT, YYEEEE. There are 14 residues in the CDR3. DNA for the CDR3: TGTGCCAGCAGCTTAGGGGACAGGGGAGAGACCCAGTACTTC. Translation: CASSLGDRGETQYF.